This T cell receptor beta chain stems from a study of blood T cell repertoires in COVID-19. Study details: Spain, Italy and the United States supplied samples that represented acute and convalescent COVID-19. Nucleic acid was either cDNA or gDNA, and it came from T cells, B-cell-depleted T cells, or PBMCs.

The data were produced by immunoSEQ multiplex PCR, yet TCRdb's version contains in-frame clones alone and is incomplete. Counted here are roughly 220,000 clones, around 83% occurring once; the ten biggest clones make up around 3%. Germline CDR1 is SGHRS and CDR2 is YFSETQ. Trimming stripped 0 bases from V and 0 bases from J, with 7 bases between. CDR3 length: 15 amino acids. The origin of this receptor is a man aged 45-65 years who had recovered from COVID-19. The chain combines TRBV5-1 with TRBJ1-3; D gene uncertain. The sequenced material came from peripheral blood. In DNA, the CDR3 is TGCGCCAGCAGCTTGGACACTATCTCTGGAAACACCATATATTTT. Its translation: CASSLDTISGNTIYF.